The clone carrying this TCR beta chain has a count of ten or more. The target antigen is unknown. The data originate from a study of T-cell memory formation after mild COVID-19. Overall study context: The two donors had largely donor-specific TCR clusters.

The CDR3 is made up of 17 amino acids. V shed 2 bases and J 6 bases; nucleotides not matched to a gene: 10. In germline, CDR1 is WSHSY, CDR2 SAAADI. TCRdb used MiXCR to reprocess the 5' RACE reads, holding one entry per CDR3 protein. The sample includes about 270,000 distinct CDR3 sequences, approximately 15% of them seen just once. Study-level findings and limits: Contracting clones from day 15 to 85 had balanced CD4/CD8; later expanders favoured CD4+. Memory cells collected pre-infection included some clones that later responded, suggesting cross-reactive memory joined.

Sequencing used PBMCs or a T cell subset sorted from them (not recorded which). The source is an adult woman who had mild COVID-19 (a few samples of this study predate the infection). Cell type and time point are not known. The J gene is TRBJ2-1, the V gene TRBV10-2; 10 bases map to TRBD2. DNA of the CDR3: TGCGCCAGCAGTGAGCCGGGACTAGCGTCCACACTCAATGAGCAGTTCTTC. Encoded protein: CASSEPGLASTLNEQFF.